These 24 T cell receptor beta chains share one sample of origin, sequenced in a study of shared T cell receptors in the human thymus (dated by TCRdb to the early 2020s). The receptor library was made with the immunoSEQ multiplex PCR assay. This is the immuneACCESS table as TCRdb keeps it, with only in-frame sequences that have V and J called. A part of the clones is gone; compared with another copy, unresolved V genes explain less than half, and the rest is unexplained. Across this sample there are about 380,000 clones, with 95% seen only once. About 0.02% of the sample is held by the ten biggest clonotypes. The sequenced sample consisted of thymocytes. The receptors were sampled from a human donor.

This CDR3 reads CAWSRGSQDYGYTF. CDR3 sequence (DNA): TGTGCCTGGAGTCGGGGGTCCCAGGACTATGGCTACACCTTC. The chain uses TRBV30 and TRBJ1-2, with TRBD1 as a possible D gene (5 bases). CDR1 GTSNPN and CDR2 SVGIG come from the germline V gene (reference sequence). The CDR3 sequence is 14 residues long. Deletions cut 2 bases from V and 3 bases from J, with 13 bases between.

This chain links TRBV6-5 with TRBJ2-3; TRBD1 matches at 7 bases. Germline trimming cut 5 bases from V and 3 bases from J; bases unmatched to any gene: 8. This CDR3 is built from 15 residues. CDR1 and CDR2 from the germline V gene are MNHEY and SVGAGI. CDR3 sequence: CASSNPIRGTDTQYF. The DNA of the CDR3 is TGTGCCAGCAGTAACCCCATCAGGGGGACAGATACGCAGTATTTT.

The chain is built from TRBV28 and TRBJ1-1; 8 bases agree with TRBD1. The CDR3 has 16 amino acids. CDR1 and CDR2 from the germline V gene are MDHEN and SYDVKM. Trimming removed 1 base from V and 1 base from J; junction bases left unmatched: 5. The CDR3 here is CASSLSDRATNTEAFF. Written as DNA, the CDR3 is TGTGCCAGCAGTTTATCGGACAGGGCTACGAACACTGAAGCTTTCTTT.

The chain uses TRBV5-1 and TRBJ2-1; the match to TRBD2 covers 10 bases. CDR3 length equals 19 residues. V gave up 1 base and J gave up 4 bases; unmatched junction bases: 14. Germline V gene data show CDR1 as SGHRS and CDR2 as YFSETQ. In nucleotides, the CDR3 is TGCGCCAGCAGCTTGTATTGGATTGGTAGCGGGAGGTCTTACAATGAGCAGTTCTTC. Translation: CASSLYWIGSGRSYNEQFF.

This rearrangement joins TRBV4-2 to TRBJ2-5; D may correspond to TRBD1 or TRBD2 (6 bases each). CDR3 length equals 13 residues. CDR1 and CDR2 from the germline V gene are LGHNA and YNFKEQ. The germline V and J ends were trimmed by 3 bases and 8 bases, with 13 bases remaining between them. The DNA for the CDR3 is TGTGCCAGCAGCCAGGCGGGACAAGCAACCCAGTACTTC. As protein: CASSQAGQATQYF.

V gene TRBV28 combines with J gene TRBJ1-4; D remains unclear. The CDR3 length is 11 residues. Germline V CDR1 and CDR2: MDHEN, SYDVKM. The DNA for the CDR3 is TGTGTGGTAGTAACTAATGAAAAACTGTTTTTT. Translation gives CVVVTNEKLFF.

V and J are TRBV4-2 and TRBJ1-2; D is unclear. The CDR3 extends over 16 amino acids. From germline, CDR1 is LGHNA and CDR2 YNFKEQ. V lost 0 bases and J 5 bases, leaving 16 bases between the germline ends. CDR3 sequence: CASSQDPRAAGYGYTF. CDR3 in DNA: TGTGCCAGCAGCCAAGATCCGAGGGCGGCGGGGTATGGCTACACCTTC.

This clone has a handful of counts. The chain joins TRBV7-2 to TRBJ2-3; 8 nucleotides line up with TRBD2. The CDR3 runs 16 residues. V trimming: 1 base; J trimming: 5 bases; junction bases outside the gene matches: 8. Per the germline V gene, CDR1 is SGHTA and CDR2 is FQGNSA. CDR3 region: CASSLETGGPIDTQYF. DNA for the CDR3: TGTGCCAGCAGCTTAGAAACGGGAGGGCCGATAGATACGCAGTATTTT. The full variable domain, rest sourced from reference TRBV7-2 and TRBJ2-3, is GAGVSQSPSNKVTEKGKDVELRCDPISGHTALYWYRQSLGQGLEFLIYFQGNSAPDKSGLPSDRFSAERTGGSVSTLTIQRTQQEDSAVYLCASSLETGGPIDTQYFGPGTRLTVL.

V gene TRBV14 combines with J gene TRBJ2-1; 7 nucleotides align to TRBD1. The ends lost 6 bases at V and 5 bases at J; junction bases unmatched: 4. The CDR3 has 13 amino acids. Germline V gene lookup returns CDR1 SGHDN and CDR2 FVKESK. CDR3 bases: TGTGCCAGCAGACCCGACAGGGACAATGAGCAGTTCTTC. This sequence encodes CASRPDRDNEQFF.

The CDR3 reads CASSQGDSGRSGYNEQFF. In nucleotides, the CDR3 is TGTGCCAGCAGCCAAGGCGATAGCGGGAGGTCGGGGTACAATGAGCAGTTCTTC. The chain links TRBV4-2 to TRBJ2-1; 10 nucleotides match TRBD2. This CDR3 region has 18 residues. CDR1 LGHNA and CDR2 YNFKEQ come from the germline V gene. The J segment lost 4 bases and the V segment lost 1 base, leaving 10 bases of the junction unmatched.

This chain links TRBV4-2 with TRBJ2-7; 12 bases align to TRBD1. Trimming at V came to 3 bases and at J to 4 bases, leaving 19 bases not matched to a gene. The CDR3 extends over 20 amino acids. Germline-derived CDR1 and CDR2 are LGHNA and YNFKEQ. CDR3 DNA sequence: TGTGCCAGCAGCCACGGGTACCGGGACAGGGGGCCTAAAGGGGTTTACGAGCAGTACTTC. It yields the protein CASSHGYRDRGPKGVYEQYF.

The chain is built from TRBV7-2 and TRBJ2-7, with TRBD2 as a possible D gene (6 bases). The CDR3 runs to 17 residues. Trimming took off 2 bases at V and 2 bases at J, with 19 bases between the two ends. Germline V gives CDR1 SGHTA, CDR2 FQGNSA. CDR3 nucleotides: TGTGCCAGCAGCTTAACGCCCTTGGGAGCGGGCCCCTACGAGCAGTACTTC. Translating gives CASSLTPLGAGPYEQYF.

This chain joins TRBV6-1 and TRBJ1-1, with D unresolved. Trimming left V 7 bases short and J 0 bases short, with 12 bases between. CDR3 length equals 14 residues. Germline-derived CDR1 and CDR2 are MNHNS and SASEGT. The CDR3 loop is CASTLDHMNTEAFF. In nucleotides, the CDR3 is TGTGCCAGCACCTTGGACCACATGAACACTGAAGCTTTCTTT.

V and J are TRBV5-1 and TRBJ2-7; 8 bases match TRBD2. CDR3 length: 17 amino acids. CDR1 and CDR2 from the germline V gene are SGHRS and YFSETQ. V shed 4 bases, J shed 0 bases, and the junction held 12 bases outside the gene matches. This CDR3 is CASSLKRERKGSYEQYF. The CDR3 DNA follows: TGCGCCAGCAGCCTTAAGCGGGAGCGGAAGGGCTCCTACGAGCAGTACTTC.

This clone appeared a single time. V is TRBV7-2 and J is TRBJ2-3, with D hard to call. The CDR3 runs 13 residues. Trimming took off 5 bases at V and 2 bases at J, with 8 bases between the two ends. Per germline, CDR1 SGHTA and CDR2 FQGNSA. DNA of the CDR3: TGTGCCAGCAGCCGTCCCCCCACAGATACGCAGTATTTT. This gives the protein CASSRPPTDTQYF.

The rearrangement joins TRBV11-2 to TRBJ1-4; D is perhaps TRBD1 (6 bases). Trimming took off 2 bases at V and 4 bases at J, with 11 bases between the two ends. Germline CDR1 SGHAT, CDR2 FQNNGV. This CDR3 spans 15 amino acids. CDR3 sequence reads: CASSLRGSGNEKLFF. For the CDR3, the DNA is TGTGCCAGCAGCTTAAGGGGGTCTGGTAATGAAAAACTGTTTTTT.

Points on this clone: A junction boundary mismatches the germline segment, possibly from a read error. The identical CDR3 is also encoded by other nucleotide sequences in the sample. The genes are TRBV6-4 and TRBJ1-5; D is undetermined. Germline CDR1 MRHNA, CDR2 SNTAGT. There are 12 residues in the CDR3. The chain's CDR3 is CASSDSEQPQHF. The CDR3, as DNA: TGTGCCAGCAGTGACTCGGAACAGCCTCAGCATTTT.

CDR3 region: CAWRTGAYNEQFF. CDR3 nucleotides: TGTGCCTGGAGGACAGGGGCCTACAATGAGCAGTTCTTC. The chain recombines TRBV30 with TRBJ2-1; the match to TRBD1 covers 8 bases. CDR1 is GTSNPN, CDR2 SVGIG, per germline (reference sequence). Losses at the gene ends were 3 bases for V and 2 bases for J; bases not matched to a gene: 0. The CDR3 length is 13 residues.

The J gene is TRBJ1-2, the V gene TRBV7-5; the listed D gene, TRBD1, was not tested against the DNA. TRBV7-5 is termed a pseudogene. This CDR3 is 16 amino acids long. The chain's CDR3 is CVRSLARPRGLDGYTF. The CDR3 nucleotides are TGTGTCAGAAGCTTAGCGCGTCCCAGGGGTCTGGATGGCTACACCTTC.

The chain couples TRBV1 to TRBJ2-5; the table assigns TRBD2, which was not confirmed against the DNA. TRBV1 is a pseudogene. CDR3 size: 18 residues. The CDR3 nucleotides are TGCACCAGCAGCCAAGATCCAATGGGTAGCGGGAGCATGAAGACCCAGTACTTC. It encodes CTSSQDPMGSGSMKTQYF.

J is TRBJ1-1 and V is TRBV7-9; D perhaps matches TRBD1 (5 bases). Trimming left V 4 bases short and J 3 bases short, with 9 bases between. CDR3 length: 13 residues. CDR1 is SEHNR and CDR2 is FQNEAQ in the germline V gene (reference sequence). CDR3: CASSYRGDTEAFF. In DNA form, the CDR3 reads TGTGCCAGCAGCTACCGGGGGGACACTGAAGCTTTCTTT.

This clone was recorded only once. This sequence joins TRBV5-5 and TRBJ2-5, with D perhaps given as TRBD1 or TRBD2 (5 bases each). Deletions cut 2 bases from V and 3 bases from J, with 11 bases between. Germline assignment: CDR1 SGHKS and CDR2 YYEKEE (reference sequence). This CDR3 has 14 residues. CDR3 residues: CASSLRDHKETQYF. DNA for the CDR3: TGTGCCAGCAGCTTACGGGACCATAAAGAGACCCAGTACTTC. The variable domain in full, completed from reference TRBV5-5 and TRBJ2-5, reads DAGVTQSPTHLIKTRGQQVTLRCSPISGHKSVSWYQQVLGQGPQFIFQYYEKEERGRGNFPDRFSARQFPNYSSELNVNALLLGDSALYLCASSLRDHKETQYFGPGTRLLVL.

In this sample, this clone turned up a few times. The rearrangement joins TRBV11-2 to TRBJ2-7, with D possibly being TRBD2 (5 bases). From germline, CDR1 is SGHAT and CDR2 FQNNGV. The CDR3 consists of 17 residues. V gave up 0 bases and J gave up 0 bases, with 15 bases separating them. CDR3 sequence (DNA): TGTGCCAGCAGCTTAGATCCTTGCGGGTCGAGCTCCTACGAGCAGTACTTC. It codes for CASSLDPCGSSSYEQYF.

The genes are TRBV28 and TRBJ2-5, with 12 bases that match TRBD2. The junction had 2 bases not matched to a gene; V was cut back by 7 bases and J by 5 bases. The CDR3 extends over 13 amino acids. From germline, CDR1 is MDHEN and CDR2 SYDVKM. CDR3 bases: TGTGCCAGCACTAGCGGGAGGGGGGAGACCCAGTACTTC. As protein: CASTSGRGETQYF.